The 27 T cell receptor beta chains below all came from one sample that was sequenced in a study of blood T cells in healthy people across ages. It was with a sample-barcoded 5' primer and a J-beta primer mix that a second PCR of about 6 to 11 cycles was run. TCRdb reanalysed the 5' RACE reads using MiXCR and keeps one entry per CDR3 protein. This table holds 1.5 million to 1.8 million distinct CDR3 sequences, approximately 43% found once. Sequencing was carried out using blood. The source of these receptors is a woman aged 18-30 years in good health.

This chain links TRBV6-5 with TRBJ1-5; no definite D call. Looked up from germline, CDR1 is MNHEY and CDR2 is SVGAGI. There are 15 residues in the CDR3. The V and J ends lost 6 bases and 0 bases respectively, with 12 bases between them. The DNA of the CDR3 is TGTGCCAGCAGACTCCGGGAGTATAGCAATCAGCCCCAGCATTTT. Residues: CASRLREYSNQPQHF.

This sequence joins TRBV12-3 or TRBV12-4 and TRBJ1-5, with unresolved D. Trimming shortened V by 7 bases and J by 0 bases, and 13 bases separated the two germline ends. The CDR3 is 15 residues long. This chain's CDR3 is CASTLDGYSNQPQHF. CDR3 DNA sequence: TGTGCCAGCACCCTAGACGGGTATAGCAATCAGCCCCAGCATTTT.

This chain connects TRBV10-3 to TRBJ1-2, with no clear D. The CDR3 is made up of 13 amino acids. Germline-derived CDR1 and CDR2 are ENHRY and SYGVKD. V was shortened by 11 bases and J by 6 bases, with 19 bases between the two germline ends. The CDR3 protein is CASRPLDVDGYTF. The DNA for the CDR3 is TGTGCCTCTCGGCCACTAGACGTTGATGGCTACACCTTC.

Comment on this clonotype: Mismatch with germline at one junction end may stem from a read error. The chain links TRBV27 to TRBJ1-5, with no clear D. The CDR3 covers 13 residues. CDR1 and CDR2 (germline): MNHEY, SMNVEV (reference sequence). CDR3 in DNA: TGTGCCAGCAGTTTATACTCCGGCCAGCCCAAGCATTTT. Translating gives CASSLYSGQPKHF.

Comments on this clonotype: An end of the junction differs from the germline gene, which may be a read error. V and J are TRBV12-3 or TRBV12-4 and TRBJ1-2; tentative D call: TRBD1 (6 bases). This CDR3 is 13 amino acids long. The CDR3 loop is CASSRDTVYGCTF. In DNA, the CDR3 is TGTGCCAGCAGTCGGGACACGGTCTATGGCTGCACCTTC.

A single count supports this clonotype. One end of the junction does not line up with germline, which may come from a read error. The rearrangement uses TRBV6-5 and TRBJ2-1; 10 bases fit TRBD2. Germline-derived CDR1 and CDR2 are MNHEY and SVGAGI. This CDR3 spans 16 amino acids. In nucleotides, the CDR3 is TGTGCCAGCAGTTACGGGAGCGGGGGGGCCTACAATGGGCAGTTCTTC. It translates to CASSYGSGGAYNGQFF.

On this clonotype itself: A much larger clone lies one base from this, so it may be a read error. The chain is built from TRBV12-3 or TRBV12-4 and TRBJ2-1; no firm D call. This CDR3 region has 12 residues. V was clipped by 7 bases and J by 13 bases, with 17 bases between them. The CDR3 bases are TGTGCCAGCAAACCAGACCAAGAGACCCAGTTCTTC. It codes for CASKPDQETQFF.

The chain uses TRBV24-1 and TRBJ2-1; D gene ambiguous. CDR1 and CDR2 (germline): KGHDR, SFDVKD. The length of the CDR3 is 11 residues. The ends were cut back, 1 base at V and 12 bases at J, with 6 bases in the middle. In DNA, the CDR3 is TGTGCCACCAGTGATTTCTGGGTGCAGTTCTTC. Protein: CATSDFWVQFF.

This chain links TRBV3-1 with TRBJ2-5; the match to TRBD2 covers 9 bases. The CDR3 spans 13 residues. CDR1 is LGHDT and CDR2 is YNNKEL in the germline V gene (reference sequence). V trimming: 3 bases; J trimming: 11 bases; junction bases outside the gene matches: 7. The CDR3 DNA follows: TGTGCCAGCAGCCATCTGCGGGGGGGTGAGCAGTACTTC. This gives the protein CASSHLRGGEQYF.

The V call is TRBV12-3 or TRBV12-4, the J call TRBJ2-7; possibly TRBD1 for D (5 bases). The CDR3 length is 15 residues. V lost 7 bases and J 4 bases, leaving 20 bases between the germline ends. In DNA, the CDR3 is TGTGCCAGCAAGGGGAACGAACAGGTGGCATACGAGCAGTACTTC. This sequence encodes CASKGNEQVAYEQYF.

The CDR3 loop reads CSARWGGMDTEAFF. The CDR3 DNA reads as TGCAGTGCTAGATGGGGGGGAATGGACACTGAAGCTTTCTTT. V is TRBV20-1 and J is TRBJ1-1; TRBD1 might be the D (5 bases). CDR3 length equals 14 residues. Germline V CDR1 and CDR2: DFQATT, SNEGSKA (reference sequence). Trimming removed 2 bases at V and 3 bases at J, with 13 bases between.

This rearrangement joins TRBV24-1 to TRBJ2-7, with D tentatively TRBD2 (7 bases). CDR1 is KGHDR, CDR2 SFDVKD, per germline. The CDR3 is 13 amino acids. Between the trimmed V and J ends, which lost 1 base and 7 bases, there was a span of 10 bases. The CDR3 nucleotides read TGTGCCACCAGTGATTTAAGGGGGGGTGAGCAGTACTTC. It specifies CATSDLRGGEQYF.

This clonotype was observed a few times. The chain recombines TRBV14 with TRBJ2-1; no definite D call. This CDR3 comprises 16 residues. Trimming took 0 bases from V and 6 from J, leaving 15 bases between them. Germline CDR1 is SGHDN and CDR2 is FVKESK. The CDR3 bases are TGTGCCAGCAGCCAAGATTTGGGTATAGTTGCCAATGAGCAGTTCTTC. It encodes CASSQDLGIVANEQFF.

A note on this clonotype: The junction does not match germline at one end; this may be a read error. J is TRBJ2-5 and V is TRBV20-1, with D perhaps assigned TRBD1 or TRBD2 (6 bases each). The end of the DNA aligns better with TRBJ2-7, so the J call may be wrong. The length of the CDR3 is 14 residues. CDR1 is DFQATT and CDR2 is SNEGSKA in the germline V gene (reference sequence). In DNA, the CDR3 is TGCAGTGTTAGAGGGGGGAAGTTCTCCCACGAGCAGTACTTC. This translates into CSVRGGKFSHEQYF.

This clonotype was observed a few times. V and J are TRBV4-3 and TRBJ2-6; D ambiguous. This CDR3 comprises 16 residues. Germline lookup yields CDR1 LGHNA and CDR2 YSLEER. Trimming removed 0 bases from V and 0 bases from J, with 6 bases in between. The CDR3 sequence: CASSQEGTSGANVLTF. Here the CDR3 DNA reads TGCGCCAGCAGCCAAGAGGGAACCTCTGGGGCCAACGTCCTGACTTTC.

The rearrangement joins TRBV11-1 to TRBJ2-5; 8 bases agree with TRBD1. The closer fit of TRBJ2-7 to the DNA end suggests the J call may be wrong. This CDR3 is built from 14 residues. Germline CDR1 and CDR2: SGHAT and FQDESV (reference sequence). The CDR3 DNA is TGTGCCAGCAGCTTCGAGACAGGGGTCTACGAGCAGTACTTC. Encoded protein: CASSFETGVYEQYF.

The chain joins TRBV11-2 to TRBJ2-3; D is perhaps TRBD2 (7 bases). Germline V gives CDR1 SGHAT, CDR2 FQNNGV. The CDR3 extends over 16 amino acids. Trimming removed 8 bases from V and 7 bases from J, with 25 bases in between. CDR3 nucleotides: TGTGCCAGCGGATCCCTTGGGGGGGCAAGCTCAAATACGCAGTATTTT. Its protein product is CASGSLGGASSNTQYF. Combining the CDR3 with reference TRBV11-2 and TRBJ2-3 gives the whole variable domain EAGVAQSPRYKIIEKRQSVAFWCNPISGHATLYWYQQILGQGPKLLIQFQNNGVVDDSQLPKDRFSAERLKGVDSTLKIQPAKLEDSAVYLCASGSLGGASSNTQYFGPGTRLTVL.

This clonotype was picked up many times. The CDR3 sequence is CASSSIYEQYF. DNA of the CDR3: TGTGCCAGCAGTTCAATTTACGAGCAGTACTTC. The gene calls are TRBV28 and TRBJ2-7, with D unclear. V lost 4 bases to trimming and J lost 4 bases, with 5 bases between them. The CDR3 runs 11 residues. CDR1 is MDHEN, CDR2 SYDVKM, per germline.

This clonotype was observed a few times. The junction does not match germline at one end; this may be a read error. The CDR3 loop is CASSVEVGLAVYNEQFF. In DNA, the CDR3 is TGTGCCAGTAGCGTAGAGGTAGGGCTAGCGGTCTACAATGAGCAGTTCTTC. The rearrangement links TRBV9 to TRBJ2-1; 7 bases line up with TRBD2. Per the germline V gene, CDR1 is SGDLS and CDR2 is YYNGEE. CDR3 length: 17 amino acids.

The chain carries TRBV5-6 and TRBJ2-4, with 9 nucleotides matching TRBD2. The J segment lost 0 bases and the V segment lost 0 bases, leaving 10 bases of the junction unmatched. Per the germline V gene, CDR1 is SGHDT and CDR2 is YYEEEE. The CDR3 runs 19 residues. The chain's CDR3 is CASSLDGSGGRLAKNIQYF. The CDR3 region has the DNA TGTGCCAGCAGCTTGGATGGTAGCGGGGGCCGACTAGCCAAAAACATTCAGTACTTC.

This clonotype was picked up a small number of times. The rearrangement uses TRBV20-1 and TRBJ2-5; possible D gene TRBD1, 6 bases. Germline V gives CDR1 DFQATT, CDR2 SNEGSKA (reference sequence). This CDR3 is built from 14 residues. With 0 bases removed from V and 4 bases from J, the gap between germline ends came to 12 bases. For the CDR3, the DNA is TGCAGTGCTAGAGACACAGGGTCAGGAGAGACCCAGTACTTC. Its translation is CSARDTGSGETQYF.

V gene TRBV20-1 combines with J gene TRBJ1-2; no firm D call. This CDR3 has 11 amino acids. Germline CDR1 reads DFQATT; CDR2 reads SNEGSKA (reference sequence). V gave up 2 bases and J gave up 4 bases, with 5 bases separating them. CDR3 coding DNA: TGCAGTGCTAGATTTTTCTATGGCTACACCTTC. Amino acids: CSARFFYGYTF.

The gene calls are TRBV13 and TRBJ2-3; D could derive from TRBD1 or TRBD2 (5 bases each). CDR1 and CDR2 (germline): PRHDT, FYEKMQ (reference sequence). Trimming removed 5 bases from V and 2 bases from J, with 11 bases in between. The CDR3 is 14 residues long. As DNA, the CDR3 is TGTGCCAGCAGCACCTCCGGGACCACAGATACGCAGTATTTT. Its protein is CASSTSGTTDTQYF.

With respect to this clonotype: Relative to the germline gene, one junction end is altered; a read error may explain this. This chain connects TRBV7-6 to TRBJ2-3, with a weak D call TRBD1 (5 bases). The CDR3 covers 16 residues. CDR1 and CDR2 (germline): SGHVS, FNYEAQ. CDR3 nucleotide sequence: TGTACCAGCAGCCATCCAGGGCAGGGTTACACAGATACGCAGTATTTT. It yields the protein CTSSHPGQGYTDTQYF.

A few counts support this clonotype. The chain carries TRBV27 and TRBJ1-1; D gene ambiguous. The CDR3 runs to 13 residues. Germline CDR1 and CDR2: MNHEY and SMNVEV (reference sequence). The V gene lost 1 base and the J gene lost 3 bases, with 6 bases spanning the gap. The CDR3: CASSLLSYTEAFF. DNA for the CDR3: TGTGCCAGCAGTTTATTAAGCTACACTGAAGCTTTCTTT.

The chain has TRBV20-1 and TRBJ2-1; the D is unclear. The CDR3 runs to 15 residues. V lost 1 base and J lost 5, with 15 bases in between. Germline V lookup: CDR1 DFQATT, CDR2 SNEGSKA (reference sequence). CDR3 amino acids: CSARGTKYLNNEQFF. CDR3 coding DNA: TGCAGTGCTAGAGGAACCAAGTACCTCAACAATGAGCAGTTCTTC.

In this sample, this clonotype turned up many times. The chain couples TRBV12-3 or TRBV12-4 to TRBJ1-5; the D is unclear. V lost 1 base to trimming and J lost 2 bases, with 9 bases between them. CDR3 size: 15 residues. Written as DNA, the CDR3 is TGTGCCAGCAGTTTAGGCAGAGGAGGCAATCAGCCCCAGCATTTT. It encodes CASSLGRGGNQPQHF.